A single sample gave rise to the 32 T cell receptor beta chains below, sequenced in a study of T cells in Graves' hyperthyroidism and ophthalmopathy. RNA transcripts served as the template for amplifying TCR beta CDR3 regions. With the HTBI primer set, the TCR CDR3 went through a first round of RT-PCR. TCRdb called the multiplex PCR reads again in MiXCR, with one record for every CDR3 protein. Of over 350,000 distinct CDR3 sequences listed, approximately 18% are singletons. The sample comprised blood. The receptors here all came from a man between 18 and 29 years old with Graves' ophthalmopathy.

This clonotype appeared many times. The gene calls are TRBV27 and TRBJ2-1; D is tentatively TRBD1 or TRBD2 (5 bases each). Germline V CDR1 and CDR2: MNHEY, SMNVEV (reference sequence). The CDR3 extends over 17 amino acids. The V gene lost 0 bases and the J gene lost 10 bases, with 22 bases spanning the gap. The CDR3 bases are TGTGCCAGCAGTTTATCAACGGGGCTTGGTGTGACAAGCGAGCAGTTCTTC. It codes for CASSLSTGLGVTSEQFF.

This chain connects TRBV28 to TRBJ2-7, with 7 bases identical to TRBD1. Losses at the gene ends were 6 bases for V and 5 bases for J; bases not matched to a gene: 10. Germline V gene lookup returns CDR1 MDHEN and CDR2 SYDVKM. This CDR3 has 14 residues. The CDR3 DNA is TGTGCCAGCAGAGGGCCGGGACAGACCCACGAGCAGTACTTC. It encodes CASRGPGQTHEQYF.

The chain has TRBV29-1 and TRBJ2-7, with a weak D call TRBD1 (7 bases). The CDR3 totals 14 residues. Trimming shortened V by 0 bases and J by 4 bases, and 13 bases separated the two germline ends. The germline V gene has CDR1 SQVTM and CDR2 ANQGSEA. CDR3 amino acids: CSVEEEGAGYEQYF. The DNA of the CDR3 is TGCAGCGTTGAAGAGGAGGGGGCAGGTTACGAGCAGTACTTC.

This clonotype has at least ten counts. CDR3 DNA: TGTGCCAGCAGCACCCCGGGACAGGGAATCACCGGGGAGCTGTTTTTT. It codes for CASSTPGQGITGELFF. This chain joins TRBV2 and TRBJ2-2, with 9 positions matching TRBD1. V gave up 6 bases and J gave up 4 bases; unmatched junction bases: 9. The V gene's germline CDR1 is SNHLY and CDR2 FYNNEI. The CDR3 extends over 16 amino acids.

This clonotype was seen many times. V and J are TRBV6-1 and TRBJ2-7; TRBD1 might be the D (6 bases). This CDR3 comprises 15 residues. V was trimmed by 6 bases and J by 1 base, leaving 16 bases between them. Germline CDR1 reads MNHNS; CDR2 reads SASEGT. The CDR3 is CASRATGTPSYEQYF. In nucleotides, the CDR3 is TGTGCCAGCAGAGCAACCGGGACACCTTCCTACGAGCAGTACTTC.

In its sample, this clonotype was seen many times. The chain combines TRBV5-5 with TRBJ1-2, with D hard to call. V lost 0 bases to trimming and J lost 4 bases, with 10 bases between them. Germline CDR1 and CDR2: SGHKS and YYEKEE (reference sequence). The CDR3 is made up of 14 amino acids. The CDR3 region is CASSLADSPYGYTF. DNA of the CDR3: TGTGCCAGCAGCTTGGCCGATAGTCCCTATGGCTACACCTTC.

Concerning this clonotype itself: A read error may explain this, as a much larger clone is one base away. No conserved phenylalanine or tryptophan is present at the end of the CDR3, so a read error is the likely explanation. V gene TRBV6-1 combines with J gene TRBJ1-1; 7 bases align to TRBD1. CDR1 and CDR2 from the germline V gene are MNHNS and SASEGT. The CDR3 is 13 amino acids. V was pared by 8 bases and J by 3 bases, with 6 bases of the junction left unmatched. The DNA for the CDR3 is TGTGCCAGCCAAATAGGGGGCTACACTGAAGCTTTCCTT. Amino acid sequence: CASQIGGYTEAFL.

This clonotype was counted ten times or more. The DNA for the CDR3 is TGTGCCAGCTCTCTTCCCCGGGACCTCCCTGACACTGAAGCTTTCTTT. Translation: CASSLPRDLPDTEAFF. This chain connects TRBV11-2 to TRBJ1-1, with D possibly being TRBD1 (5 bases). The CDR3 length is 16 residues. Germline CDR1 is SGHAT and CDR2 is FQNNGV. With 8 bases removed from V and 3 bases from J, the gap between germline ends came to 22 bases.

This clonotype showed up just a few times. This chain uses TRBV7-6 with TRBJ2-2; D possibly corresponds to TRBD1 (5 bases). This CDR3 region has 15 residues. Per the germline V gene, CDR1 is SGHVS and CDR2 is FNYEAQ. V gave up 1 base and J gave up 4 bases, with 10 bases separating them. CDR3 amino acids: CASSLVPGSTGELFF. The CDR3 DNA follows: TGTGCCAGCAGCTTAGTTCCAGGGTCCACCGGGGAGCTGTTTTTT.

This clonotype was seen repeatedly, ten times or more. The rearrangement links TRBV15 to TRBJ1-1; D remains unclear. Germline assignment: CDR1 LNHNV and CDR2 YYDKDF (reference sequence). The CDR3 is 14 residues long. Deletions cut 0 bases from V and 4 bases from J, with 9 bases between. Here the CDR3 DNA reads TGTGCCACCAGCAGAGACCCGGCAGCCACTGAAGCTTTCTTT. Encoded protein: CATSRDPAATEAFF.

This clonotype was recorded many times. This chain connects TRBV11-1 to TRBJ1-1, with D unresolved. This CDR3 is 15 amino acids long. The V gene lost 1 base and the J gene lost 1 base, with 10 bases spanning the gap. The germline V gene has CDR1 SGHAT and CDR2 FQDESV (reference sequence). The CDR3 protein is CASSLGSFGNTEAFF. The CDR3 DNA follows: TGTGCCAGCAGCTTAGGAAGTTTTGGGAACACTGAAGCTTTCTTT.

This clonotype was detected many times. The V call is TRBV5-1, the J call TRBJ2-3; no firm D call. In germline, CDR1 is SGHRS, CDR2 YFSETQ. V lost 7 bases, J lost 0 bases, and 9 bases lay in between. The CDR3 totals 13 residues. CDR3 nucleotide sequence: TGCGCCAGCGCCGAAACTAGCACAGATACGCAGTATTTT. Encoded protein: CASAETSTDTQYF. Full variable domain (outside the CDR3, taken from reference TRBV5-1 and TRBJ2-3): KAGVTQTPRYLIKTRGQQVTLSCSPISGHRSVSWYQQTPGQGLQFLFEYFSETQRNKGNFPGRFSGRQFSNSRSEMNVSTLELGDSALYLCASAETSTDTQYFGPGTRLTVL.

This clonotype showed up many times. The chain carries TRBV6-1 and TRBJ2-7, with TRBD1 as a possible D gene (7 bases). Germline V gives CDR1 MNHNS, CDR2 SASEGT. V was shortened by 6 bases and J by 4 bases, with 16 bases between the two germline ends. CDR3 length: 14 amino acids. The CDR3 is CASSETGTLYEQYF. CDR3 bases: TGTGCCAGCAGCGAGACAGGGACTTTGTACGAGCAGTACTTC.

This clonotype occurred many times. DNA of the CDR3: TGTGCCACCGGAGACGGCCAAAGCTACGAGCAGTACTTC. Its protein product is CATGDGQSYEQYF. The gene calls are TRBV12-3 or TRBV12-4 and TRBJ2-7; D unclear. Trimming took off 10 bases at V and 3 bases at J, with 16 bases between the two ends. The CDR3 has 13 amino acids.

This clonotype appeared many times. The chain carries TRBV6-2 or TRBV6-3 and TRBJ1-2; D is perhaps TRBD1 (6 bases). Per the germline V gene, CDR1 is MNHEY and CDR2 is SVGEGT. V lost 5 bases and J 6 bases, leaving 13 bases between the germline ends. The CDR3 is 13 amino acids. The CDR3 DNA sequence: TGTGCCAGCAGTGTCCGGGACAACCATGGCTACACCTTC. Translation: CASSVRDNHGYTF.

This chain connects TRBV7-3 to TRBJ2-2; D might be TRBD1 or TRBD2, each matching 5 bases. CDR3 length: 16 residues. Germline-derived CDR1 and CDR2 are SGHTA and FQGTGA. Trimming cost V 6 bases and J 0 bases, with 14 bases left between them. Here the CDR3 DNA reads TGTGCCAGCAGTCCTAACGGGGCCTCGAACACCGGGGAGCTGTTTTTT. It translates to CASSPNGASNTGELFF.

In its sample, this clonotype was seen a few times. The rearrangement links TRBV12-3 or TRBV12-4 to TRBJ2-5; no clear D gene. The CDR3 contains 13 residues. The ends were cut back, 6 bases at V and 4 bases at J, with 12 bases in the middle. The CDR3 is CASRSSWGETQYF. In DNA form, the CDR3 reads TGTGCCAGCAGGTCCTCGTGGGGAGAGACCCAGTACTTC.

This clonotype was counted at least ten times. V usage is TRBV12-3 or TRBV12-4 and J usage is TRBJ1-1; D might be TRBD1 (5 bases). CDR3 length equals 15 residues. Trimming took 6 bases from V and 5 from J, leaving 19 bases between them. The CDR3 spells CASRRLQVVDTEAFF. The CDR3 nucleotides are TGTGCCAGCAGGAGACTACAGGTGGTGGATACTGAAGCTTTCTTT.

This clonotype was picked up many times. The rearrangement joins TRBV11-2 to TRBJ2-2; D gene unclear. The germline V gene has CDR1 SGHAT and CDR2 FQNNGV. V lost 2 bases, J lost 6 bases, and 7 bases lay in between. The CDR3 sequence is 13 residues long. This CDR3 reads CASSLPHSGELFF. For the CDR3, the DNA is TGTGCCAGCAGCTTACCGCATTCCGGGGAGCTGTTTTTT.

The gene calls are TRBV5-1 and TRBJ1-2; 9 nucleotides line up with TRBD1. J gave up 4 bases and V 1 base, and 2 bases lay outside the gene matches. Germline CDR1 SGHRS, CDR2 YFSETQ. The CDR3 runs 14 residues. DNA for the CDR3: TGCGCCAGCAGCTTGACAGGGGGCCCCTATGGCTACACCTTC. Residues: CASSLTGGPYGYTF.

The chain recombines TRBV18 with TRBJ1-2; possibly TRBD1 for D (6 bases). The length of the CDR3 is 15 residues. V lost 3 bases and J lost 6, with 17 bases in between. Germline assignment: CDR1 KGHSH and CDR2 LQKENI. The CDR3 DNA follows: TGTGCCAGCTCACCCGATATACAGGGAATAGATGGCTACACCTTC. Translating gives CASSPDIQGIDGYTF.

V gene TRBV7-9 combines with J gene TRBJ2-3, with D perhaps matching TRBD2 (7 bases). V shed 8 bases and J shed 4 bases, with 13 bases lying between them. This CDR3 is built from 13 residues. Germline V gene lookup returns CDR1 SEHNR and CDR2 FQNEAQ (reference sequence). The CDR3 region has the DNA TGTGCCAGCGGGGGGGCGGGGGCAGATACGCAGTATTTT. It yields the protein CASGGAGADTQYF.

J is TRBJ2-3 and V is TRBV2; possible D gene TRBD2, 6 bases. The CDR3 has 16 residues. The V end lost 1 base, the J end lost 2 bases, and 13 bases lay between the germline ends. Looked up from germline, CDR1 is SNHLY and CDR2 is FYNNEI. CDR3 in amino acids: CASSEGTTGPTDTQYF. The CDR3 nucleotides are TGTGCCAGCAGTGAAGGGACTACGGGACCCACAGATACGCAGTATTTT.

DNA of the CDR3: TGTGCCAGCACTAGGAAGGGGGAGGGGGCTAGTCAGCCCCAGCATTTT. Translating gives CASTRKGEGASQPQHF. This chain connects TRBV6-1 to TRBJ1-5, with 7 bases fitting TRBD1. Germline values: CDR1 MNHNS, CDR2 SASEGT. This CDR3 region has 16 residues. V trimming: 7 bases; J trimming: 6 bases; junction bases outside the gene matches: 15.

To note about this clonotype: At one boundary the junction diverges from the germline segment, which might be a read error. The chain links TRBV4-1 to TRBJ1-3; D unclear. The germline gives CDR1 MGHRA, CDR2 YSYEKL. The CDR3 totals 11 residues. For the CDR3, the DNA is TGCGCCAGCAGCCGGGAAAACACCGTATATTTT. This sequence encodes CASSRENTVYF.

This clonotype was counted many times. The rearrangement links TRBV11-2 to TRBJ2-1; 12 bases fit TRBD2. Trimming cost V 5 bases and J 8 bases; bases outside gene matches: 4. The CDR3 covers 14 residues. CDR1 and CDR2 (germline): SGHAT, FQNNGV. This CDR3 reads CASSASGGAYEQFF. CDR3 DNA: TGTGCCAGCAGCGCTAGCGGGGGGGCCTATGAGCAGTTCTTC.

The gene calls are TRBV10-2 and TRBJ2-7; 9 positions agree with TRBD2. The CDR3 loop spans 13 amino acids. Germline V CDR1 and CDR2: WSHSY, SAAADI. V gave up 7 bases and J gave up 5 bases; unmatched junction bases: 6. The chain's CDR3 is CASKAGGPHEQYF. The CDR3 DNA reads TGCGCCAGCAAGGCGGGGGGGCCCCACGAGCAGTACTTC.

This clonotype was found a few times. The chain joins TRBV12-3 or TRBV12-4 to TRBJ1-1; D is unclear. The CDR3 length is 11 residues. The V gene lost 10 bases and the J gene lost 3 bases, with 9 bases spanning the gap. In DNA, the CDR3 is TGTGCCATCGGGAGGGACACTGAAGCTTTCTTT. Protein: CAIGRDTEAFF.

This clonotype occurred many times. The chain is built from TRBV12-5 and TRBJ2-7, with D hard to call. CDR1 LGHNT and CDR2 FRNRAP come from the germline V gene. V dropped 2 bases and J dropped 0 bases, with 5 bases sitting between them. The CDR3 is made up of 13 amino acids. CDR3 nucleotides: TGTGCTAGTGGTTTGTCTGGCTCCTACGAGCAGTACTTC. It yields the protein CASGLSGSYEQYF.

This clonotype has just a few counts. The chain employs TRBV19 and TRBJ2-7; 7 bases are shared with TRBD1. The length of the CDR3 is 14 residues. The V gene end was trimmed by 6 bases and the J gene end by 3 bases; junction bases not matched to a gene: 8. The germline CDR1 and CDR2 sequences are LNHDA and SQIVND (reference sequence). As DNA, the CDR3 is TGTGCCAGTAGCACCTCGGGACAGAACTACGAGCAGTACTTC. Its translation is CASSTSGQNYEQYF. The whole variable domain, remainder taken from reference TRBV19 and TRBJ2-7, is DGGITQSPKYLFRKEGQNVTLSCEQNLNHDAMYWYRQDPGQGLRLIYYSQIVNDFQKGDIAEGYSVSREKKESFPLTVTSAQKNPTAFYLCASSTSGQNYEQYFGPGTRLTVT.

The V and J genes are TRBV20-1 and TRBJ2-1, with 8 bases aligning to TRBD2. The CDR3 has 17 amino acids. J lost 0 bases, V lost 3 bases, and 10 bases had no gene match. CDR1 is DFQATT, CDR2 SNEGSKA, per germline (reference sequence). In DNA, the CDR3 is TGCAGTGCTAGTTCCGGGGCGGGGGGTACCTCCTACAATGAGCAGTTCTTC. Protein product: CSASSGAGGTSYNEQFF.

The chain links TRBV6-1 to TRBJ2-7; D unresolved. Germline-derived CDR1 and CDR2 are MNHNS and SASEGT. The CDR3 loop spans 11 amino acids. V dropped 7 bases and J dropped 4 bases, with 8 bases sitting between them. The CDR3 DNA is TGTGCCAGCACTCTGAGTTACGAGCAGTACTTC. This sequence encodes CASTLSYEQYF.